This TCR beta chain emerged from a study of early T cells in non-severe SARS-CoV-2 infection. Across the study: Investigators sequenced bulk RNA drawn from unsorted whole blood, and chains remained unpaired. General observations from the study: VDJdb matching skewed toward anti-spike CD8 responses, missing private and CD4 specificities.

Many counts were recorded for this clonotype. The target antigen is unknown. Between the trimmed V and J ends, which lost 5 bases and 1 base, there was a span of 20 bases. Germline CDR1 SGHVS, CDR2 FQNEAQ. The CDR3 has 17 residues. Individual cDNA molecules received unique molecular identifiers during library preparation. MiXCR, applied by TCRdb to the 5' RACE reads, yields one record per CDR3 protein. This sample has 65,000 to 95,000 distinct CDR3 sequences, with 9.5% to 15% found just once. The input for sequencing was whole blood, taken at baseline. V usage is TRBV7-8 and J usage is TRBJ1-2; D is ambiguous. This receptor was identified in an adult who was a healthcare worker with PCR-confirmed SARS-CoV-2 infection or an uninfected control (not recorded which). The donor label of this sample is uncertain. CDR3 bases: TGTGCCAGCAGCCCGATTGGAGGGCCACGAAATAACTATGGCTACACCTTC. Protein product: CASSPIGGPRNNYGYTF.